The clone carrying this TCR beta chain was detected a few times. What it binds is not known. This specimen comes from a study of CD8+ T cells in alopecia areata. Study information: Treated patients received oral tofacitinib, 5 to 10 mg twice daily. Findings of the study overall: Lesional scalp exceeded normal scalp in clonality, especially in alopecia totalis/universalis.

V gave up 7 bases and J gave up 7 bases, with 13 bases separating them. CDR1 is SQVTM, CDR2 ANQGSEA, per germline. This CDR3 is 11 amino acids long. Reverse transcribed after extraction, RNA yielded cDNA as the sequencing template. Produced via immunoSEQ multiplex PCR; TCRdb's table is partial and in-frame only. The sample includes a few hundred thousand clones, 67% seen only once; the top ten take 0.95% to 1.5%. Both CD4+ and CD8+ T cells were separated by sorting PBMCs. This clonotype was obtained from a human donor with alopecia areata. The sample was CD4+ T cells sorted from blood, taken at week 0. The chain employs TRBV29-1 and TRBJ2-5, with D unclear. The CDR3, as DNA: TGCAGCGCCCAAGTCCTAGGGACCCAGTACTTC. Its translation: CSAQVLGTQYF.